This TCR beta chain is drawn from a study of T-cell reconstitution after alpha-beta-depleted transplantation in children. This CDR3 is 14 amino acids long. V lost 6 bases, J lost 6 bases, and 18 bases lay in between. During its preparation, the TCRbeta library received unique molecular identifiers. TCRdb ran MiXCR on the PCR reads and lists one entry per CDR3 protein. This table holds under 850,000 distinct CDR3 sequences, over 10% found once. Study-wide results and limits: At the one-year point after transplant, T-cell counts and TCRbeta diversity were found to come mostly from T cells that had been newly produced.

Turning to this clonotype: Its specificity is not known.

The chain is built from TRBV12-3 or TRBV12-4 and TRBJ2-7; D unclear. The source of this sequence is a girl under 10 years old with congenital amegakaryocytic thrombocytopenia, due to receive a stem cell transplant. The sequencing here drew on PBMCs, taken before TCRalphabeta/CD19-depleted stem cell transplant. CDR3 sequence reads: CASRSGFISGEQYF. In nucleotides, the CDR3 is TGTGCCAGCAGATCGGGCTTCATATCAGGCGAGCAGTACTTC.